Following are 21 T cell receptor beta chains from one sample sequenced in a study of cytomegalovirus exposure and HLA in healthy donors. The primer mix had 60 Vbeta and 13 Jbeta primers. Using immunoSEQ multiplex PCR, the repertoire was profiled, and TCRdb retains in-frame clones only, with some absent. The profile shows about 130,000 clones, 77% of them singletons. The sequencing sample was made of PBMCs. The origin of the receptors is a male donor in good health and CMV-seropositive.

V gene TRBV27 combines with J gene TRBJ1-2, with 10 bases that match TRBD1. The CDR3 totals 13 residues. V was pared by 6 bases and J by 7 bases, with 5 bases of the junction left unmatched. Germline V CDR1 and CDR2: MNHEY, SMNVEV (reference sequence). This chain's CDR3 is CASSPDRGLGYTF. The CDR3 DNA sequence: TGTGCCAGCAGCCCTGACAGGGGGCTTGGCTACACCTTC.

Concerning this clone itself: An end of the junction does not agree with germline; a read error may underlie this. The CDR3, as DNA: TGTTCCAGCGATATAGCGGGAGGGCCGGAGACCCAGTACTTC. This gives the protein CSSDIAGGPETQYF. The chain is built from TRBV7-9 and TRBJ2-5, with TRBD2 matching 11 bases. The CDR3 loop spans 14 amino acids. Germline-derived CDR1 and CDR2 are SEHNR and FQNEAQ (reference sequence).

The rearrangement uses TRBV6-1 and TRBJ2-6; D is ambiguous. CDR1 is MNHNS and CDR2 is SASEGT in the germline V gene. The CDR3 is 15 amino acids. V lost 3 bases and J lost 4, with 10 bases in between. CDR3 nucleotides: TGTGCCAGCAGTGAGACACTGACCGGGGCCAACGTCCTGACTTTC. Translation: CASSETLTGANVLTF.

The chain employs TRBV27 and TRBJ2-5; TRBD2 matches at 9 bases. Germline CDR1 is MNHEY and CDR2 is SMNVEV (reference sequence). The CDR3 totals 13 residues. V lost 5 bases, J lost 7 bases, and 5 bases stayed unmatched. The CDR3 here is CASSPLGLATQYF. The CDR3, as DNA: TGTGCCAGCAGTCCCCTGGGACTAGCGACCCAGTACTTC.

This clone was seen a handful of times. This rearrangement joins TRBV6-5 to TRBJ2-1; 7 nucleotides line up with TRBD1. Trimming removed 5 bases from V and 5 bases from J; junction bases left unmatched: 9. This CDR3 is 15 amino acids long. CDR1 is MNHEY, CDR2 SVGAGI, per germline. The CDR3 sequence: CASSGQGGSNNEQFF. The CDR3 bases are TGTGCCAGCAGTGGACAAGGGGGCTCAAACAATGAGCAGTTCTTC.

The V and J genes are TRBV7-2 and TRBJ2-2; 8 nucleotides line up with TRBD1. V was clipped by 1 base and J by 5 bases; unmatched bases: 3. Looked up from germline, CDR1 is SGHTA and CDR2 is FQGNSA. This CDR3 spans 15 amino acids. In DNA form, the CDR3 reads TGTGCCAGCAGCTTAGGGACAGGGATGACCGGGGAGCTGTTTTTT. It translates to CASSLGTGMTGELFF.

V gene TRBV5-1 combines with J gene TRBJ2-1; D might be TRBD1 (5 bases). The germline V gene has CDR1 SGHRS and CDR2 YFSETQ. V lost 4 bases, J lost 8 bases, and 10 bases lay in between. The CDR3 is 12 residues long. The chain's CDR3 is CASSPQGDEQFF. The CDR3, as DNA: TGCGCCAGCAGCCCTCAGGGCGATGAGCAGTTCTTC.

The chain joins TRBV6-5 to TRBJ1-1; TRBD1 aligns across 8 bases. This CDR3 is 16 amino acids long. The germline CDR1 and CDR2 sequences are MNHEY and SVGAGI. Trimming took 3 bases from V and 4 from J; bases not matched to a gene: 10. The CDR3 sequence is CASSYFQGASGTEAFF. The CDR3 DNA sequence: TGTGCCAGCAGTTATTTTCAGGGGGCGTCGGGCACTGAAGCTTTCTTT.

This sequence joins TRBV7-6 and TRBJ2-3, with D possibly TRBD2 on 7 matching bases. CDR1 and CDR2 from the germline V gene are SGHVS and FNYEAQ. CDR3 length: 16 amino acids. V was cut by 2 bases and J by 0 bases, with 12 bases left in between. The CDR3 bases are TGTGCCAGCAGCTTACTCGCGGGGGCTAGCACAGATACGCAGTATTTT. Translating it yields CASSLLAGASTDTQYF.

V is TRBV28 and J is TRBJ2-6; the D gene is possibly TRBD1 (5 bases). The germline gives CDR1 MDHEN, CDR2 SYDVKM. CDR3 size: 16 residues. Trimming took off 5 bases at V and 2 bases at J, with 13 bases between the two ends. This CDR3 reads CASSGPREAGANVLTF. CDR3 nucleotide sequence: TGTGCCAGCAGTGGACCCAGGGAAGCTGGGGCCAACGTCCTGACTTTC.

This sequence joins TRBV19 and TRBJ1-5, with TRBD1 identical over 7 bases. Trimming took 7 bases from V and 9 from J; bases not matched to a gene: 6. This CDR3 comprises 12 residues. Germline V gives CDR1 LNHDA, CDR2 SQIVND (reference sequence). The CDR3 sequence is CASTVTGRPQHF. The CDR3 region has the DNA TGTGCCAGTACCGTGACAGGGCGGCCCCAGCATTTT.

The V call is TRBV25-1, the J call TRBJ1-6; D is perhaps TRBD1 (6 bases). CDR3 length equals 16 residues. Germline-derived CDR1 and CDR2 are MGHDK and SYGVNS. Between the trimmed V and J ends, which lost 6 bases and 7 bases, there was a span of 19 bases. The CDR3 DNA sequence: TGTGCCAGCAGCGCCCGGGGCGGGGGGCAGAATTCACCCCTCCACTTT. Its translation: CASSARGGGQNSPLHF.

The rearrangement uses TRBV10-3 and TRBJ1-1; the D is unclear. Germline V CDR1 and CDR2: ENHRY, SYGVKD. Trimming took off 4 bases at V and 3 bases at J, with 12 bases between the two ends. The CDR3 length is 14 residues. The CDR3 nucleotides are TGTGCCATCAGTGTCGGCGGTAGCGACACTGAAGCTTTCTTT. Translated, it gives CAISVGGSDTEAFF.

The table lists this clone with many counts. The chain couples TRBV28 to TRBJ1-5, with 9 bases that match TRBD1. J gave up 0 bases and V 4 bases, and 4 bases lay outside the gene matches. This CDR3 is built from 16 residues. Per the germline V gene, CDR1 is MDHEN and CDR2 is SYDVKM. CDR3 loop: CASSSGTGISNQPQHF. In nucleotides, the CDR3 is TGTGCCAGCAGTTCCGGGACAGGGATTAGCAATCAGCCCCAGCATTTT.

The chain combines TRBV19 with TRBJ2-6; 10 bases map to TRBD1. The CDR3 totals 15 residues. Trimming at V came to 11 bases and at J to 4 bases, leaving 8 bases not matched to a gene. Germline values: CDR1 LNHDA, CDR2 SQIVND (reference sequence). The CDR3 sequence: CASRTGGAGANVLTF. For the CDR3, the DNA is TGTGCCTCGCGGACAGGGGGGGCCGGGGCCAACGTCCTGACTTTC.

In this sample, this clone turned up a few times. The rearrangement uses TRBV4-1 and TRBJ2-3; 9 positions match TRBD2. V gave up 4 bases and J gave up 5 bases; unmatched junction bases: 7. The CDR3 sequence is 15 residues long. Germline V lookup: CDR1 MGHRA, CDR2 YSYEKL. The CDR3 loop is CASSLSRGGQDTQYF. In DNA form, the CDR3 reads TGCGCCAGCAGCCTTTCGCGGGGGGGCCAAGATACGCAGTATTTT.

The CDR3 DNA is TGTGCCAGCAGCCAGGGGGCGGGGGGCCCCTACGAGCAGTACTTC. Its translation is CASSQGAGGPYEQYF. The rearrangement links TRBV4-2 to TRBJ2-5, with 8 bases that match TRBD2. The end of the DNA is better explained by TRBJ2-7, so the J call may be wrong. This CDR3 region has 15 residues. Germline CDR1 is LGHNA and CDR2 is YNFKEQ.

This chain uses TRBV5-1 with TRBJ2-5; the D gene is possibly TRBD2 (7 bases). The V end was cut by 2 bases, the J end by 0 bases, with 17 bases between. The CDR3 loop spans 17 amino acids. Germline CDR1 reads SGHRS; CDR2 reads YFSETQ. CDR3 sequence reads: CASSLGRGPTYQETQYF. CDR3 coding DNA: TGCGCCAGCAGCTTAGGGCGGGGGCCCACGTACCAAGAGACCCAGTACTTC.

Worth noting for this clone: Germline is not matched at one junction end, which may reflect a read error. The chain combines TRBV29-1 with TRBJ1-1; 7 nucleotides agree with TRBD1. This CDR3 region has 15 residues. Per the germline V gene, CDR1 is SQVTM and CDR2 is ANQGSEA. The chain's CDR3 is CSIDVAGTANTEAFF. The CDR3 DNA sequence: TGCAGCATTGATGTTGCCGGGACAGCGAACACTGAAGCTTTCTTT.

The V gene is TRBV9, the J gene TRBJ2-7; 10 positions agree with TRBD1. The CDR3 totals 17 residues. Germline lookup yields CDR1 SGDLS and CDR2 YYNGEE. With V trimmed by 0 bases and J by 1 base, 7 bases remained unmatched. The chain's CDR3 is CASSVEEWGQGSYEQYF. The DNA of the CDR3 is TGTGCCAGCAGCGTAGAGGAGTGGGGACAGGGGTCCTACGAGCAGTACTTC.

The chain employs TRBV18 and TRBJ1-2; D may be TRBD1 (5 bases). V dropped 2 bases and J dropped 6 bases, with 13 bases sitting between them. In germline, CDR1 is KGHSH, CDR2 LQKENI. The CDR3 runs 14 residues. The CDR3 sequence: CASSPSAGLDGYTF. As DNA, the CDR3 is TGTGCCAGCTCACCATCAGCAGGGTTAGATGGCTACACCTTC. Full variable domain (rest looked up from reference TRBV18 and TRBJ1-2): NAGVMQNPRHLVRRRGQEARLRCSPMKGHSHVYWYRQLPEEGLKFMVYLQKENIIDESGMPKERFSAEFPKEGPSILRIQQVVRGDSAAYFCASSPSAGLDGYTFGSGTRLTVV.